This T cell receptor beta chain was sequenced for a study of T-cell reconstitution after alpha-beta-depleted transplantation in children. Study-wide points: At around two months after transplant, the alpha-beta T cells were reportedly derived from several hundred expanded clones that came from non-depleted graft cells. TCRbeta diversity was high at day 60 in some patients (a result of surviving recipient T cells and thymic progenitors). T-cell numbers and diversity, one year after transplant, stemmed largely from T cells that were newly produced.

Unique molecular identifiers were used to barcode this TCRbeta library. TCRdb processed the PCR reads anew with MiXCR; each CDR3 protein has one entry. The profile shows 300,000 to 350,000 distinct CDR3 sequences, 23% of them singletons. Concerning this clonotype: The antigen is undetermined.

CDR3 length: 12 residues. The ends were cut back, 3 bases at V and 1 base at J, with 3 bases in the middle. Germline V gene data show CDR1 as DFQATT and CDR2 as SNEGSKA (reference sequence). The rearrangement links TRBV20-1 to TRBJ2-2; D uncertain. This TCR was recovered from a male patient between 10 and 17 years old who had a stem cell transplant for acute lymphoblastic leukemia, so the T cells may come from the graft donor. The source material was PBMCs, mostly from graft donor cells, sampled 180 days after TCRalphabeta/CD19-depleted stem cell transplant. This chain's CDR3 is CSASRNTGELFF. CDR3 nucleotides: TGCAGTGCTAGCAGGAACACCGGGGAGCTGTTTTTT.